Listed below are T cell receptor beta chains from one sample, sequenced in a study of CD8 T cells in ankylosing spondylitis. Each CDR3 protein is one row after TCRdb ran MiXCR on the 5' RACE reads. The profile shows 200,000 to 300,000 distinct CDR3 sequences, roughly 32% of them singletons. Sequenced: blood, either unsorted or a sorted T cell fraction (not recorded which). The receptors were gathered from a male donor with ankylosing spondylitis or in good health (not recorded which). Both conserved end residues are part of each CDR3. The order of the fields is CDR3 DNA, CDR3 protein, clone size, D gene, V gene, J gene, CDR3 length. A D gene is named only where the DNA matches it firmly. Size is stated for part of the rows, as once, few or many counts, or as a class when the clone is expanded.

TGTGCCAGCAGCTTAGGGACAGGTTCGCCCTATGGCTACACCTTC	CASSLGTGSPYGYTF	NA	TRBD1	TRBV7-2	TRBJ1-2	15
TGTGCCAGCAGTCCGCGGGACAGGGAACCGCTGGAGACCCAGTACTTC	CASSPRDREPLETQYF	once	TRBD1	TRBV28	TRBJ2-5	16
TGTGCCAGCCCCGGGGAGAGAAGCAATCAGCCCCAGCATTTT	CASPGERSNQPQHF	NA	NA	TRBV6-4	TRBJ1-5	14
TGCAGCGGGGGACAGGGGCGCGAGCAGTACTTC	CSGGQGREQYF	NA	TRBD1	TRBV20-1	TRBJ2-7	11
TGTGCCAGCAGTGACTCGATGTGGGACAGTAAGAACACCATATATTTT	CASSDSMWDSKNTIYF	few	TRBD1	TRBV6-4	TRBJ1-3	16
TGTGCCAGCAGCTACCGGGACGGACAGGGGCGCGCTGGGGCCAACGTCCTGACTTTC	CASSYRDGQGRAGANVLTF	few	TRBD1	TRBV11-1	TRBJ2-6	19
TGCGCCAGCAGTGCCGCGGGGGGGCCCAACACCGGGGAGCTGTTTTTT	CASSAAGGPNTGELFF	few	TRBD2	TRBV10-1	TRBJ2-2	16
TGTGCCAGCTCACCACCGGCGGGAGAGACCCAGTACTTC	CASSPPAGETQYF	NA	NA	TRBV18	TRBJ2-5	13
TGCGCCAGCAGCCACCCAGGACAGGCTAACTATGGCTACACCTTC	CASSHPGQANYGYTF	NA	TRBD1	TRBV4-1	TRBJ1-2	15
TGTGCCAGCAGCCAAAAGACAGGGAACACTGAAGCTTTCTTT	CASSQKTGNTEAFF	NA	NA	TRBV14	TRBJ1-1	14
TGCGCCAGCAGCTTCGGGGACACCCAAGAGACCCAGTACTTC	CASSFGDTQETQYF	few	NA	TRBV5-1	TRBJ2-5	14
TGCGCCAGCAGTGGCGCGGGGGAATCCTACAATGAGCAGTTCTTC	CASSGAGESYNEQFF	NA	TRBD2	TRBV10-2	TRBJ2-1	15
TGTGCCAGCAGCGAGAGGGACAGCTTCTCCTACGAGCAGTACTTC	CASSERDSFSYEQYF	few	TRBD1	TRBV9	TRBJ2-7	15
TGTGCCAGCAGGCGGATTTCGGCCTGGGAGACCCAGTACTTC	CASRRISAWETQYF	few	NA	TRBV28	TRBJ2-5	14
TGCAGCGCTGGCCGGGACAGCACAGATACGCAGTATTTT	CSAGRDSTDTQYF	few	NA	TRBV29-1	TRBJ2-3	13
TGCAGTGCTAGAGATAAATGGGGCCTCCACCGGGAGGGATACGAGCAGTACTTC	CSARDKWGLHREGYEQYF	NA	TRBD2	TRBV20-1	TRBJ2-7	18
TGCGCCAGCAGTAAAGGGGTCGAAGAGACCCAGTACTTC	CASSKGVEETQYF	NA	NA	TRBV5-1	TRBJ2-5	13
TGTGCCAGCAGCGTATCCCCACAGAGCTCCTACAATGAGCAGTTCTTC	CASSVSPQSSYNEQFF	NA	NA	TRBV9	TRBJ2-1	16
TGTGCCAGCAGCGTGGACAGTTTCACCGAAGCTTTCTTT	CASSVDSFTEAFF	few	NA	TRBV9	TRBJ1-1	13
TGCAGCGTTGTACAGGCTGGAAACACCATATATTTT	CSVVQAGNTIYF	NA	NA	TRBV29-1	TRBJ1-3	12
TGCAGCGTTGTTCTGGGGGAGGAAAAACTGTTTTTT	CSVVLGEEKLFF	few	NA	TRBV29-1	TRBJ1-4	12
TGTGCCAGCAGGCTCCCAGGGGAGGTGGTAAATCAGCCCCAGCATTTT	CASRLPGEVVNQPQHF	NA	NA	TRBV12-3/TRBV12-4	TRBJ1-5	16
TGCAGCGTTGGGCGGGGGGGAAGCAATGAGCAGTTCTTC	CSVGRGGSNEQFF	NA	TRBD2	TRBV29-1	TRBJ2-1	13
TGTGCCAGCCTGTCGACCCGGACATCCTCCTACGAGCAGTACTTC	CASLSTRTSSYEQYF	NA	NA	TRBV6-1	TRBJ2-7	15
TGTGCCAGCAGTGAAACCAGAACCCAGTACTTC	CASSETRTQYF	few	NA	TRBV12-3/TRBV12-4	TRBJ2-5	11
TGCAGTGCTAGCTTTATGGGTGATCCCGACTGGGAAGCTTTCTTT	CSASFMGDPDWEAFF	NA	NA	TRBV20-1	TRBJ1-1	15
TGCAGCGTTGCCCTCGGCGGCGGGAGCCCCTTC	CSVALGGGSPF	NA	NA	TRBV29-1	TRBJ1-2	11
TGTGCCTGGAGTACAAGAGACAGTAACTATGGCTACACCTTC	CAWSTRDSNYGYTF	NA	NA	TRBV30	TRBJ1-2	14
TGCAGTGCTAGAGATTTGGGGGCCAACACTGAAGCTTTCTTT	CSARDLGANTEAFF	NA	NA	TRBV20-1	TRBJ1-1	14
TGCAGTGCTAGTCCTTCGGGGGGACTGACAGATACGCAGTATTTT	CSASPSGGLTDTQYF	NA	TRBD2	TRBV20-1	TRBJ2-3	15
TGTGCCAGCAATAATTGGGGGGGGAGCCAAGAGACCCAGTACTTC	CASNNWGGSQETQYF	few	TRBD2	TRBV12-3/TRBV12-4	TRBJ2-5	15
TGTGCCAGCAGTTTTTTATTTGGCAGGGTTAGCACAGATACGCAGTATTTT	CASSFLFGRVSTDTQYF	NA	NA	TRBV27	TRBJ2-3	17
TGTGCCAGCAGTCCCCGGGGGAACAATCAGCCCCAGCATTTT	CASSPRGNNQPQHF	NA	NA	TRBV12-3/TRBV12-4	TRBJ1-5	14
TGTGCCAGCAACTTCGCGGGGGGCCATACCGGGGAGCTGTTTTTT	CASNFAGGHTGELFF	NA	TRBD2	TRBV12-3/TRBV12-4	TRBJ2-2	15
TGCAGCGCCAGACCCGAAATGAACACCGGGGAGCTGTTTTTT	CSARPEMNTGELFF	few	NA	TRBV29-1	TRBJ2-2	14
TGTGCCAGCAGCCCGGGTCAGGGGGCGGACGAGCAGTACTTC	CASSPGQGADEQYF	NA	TRBD1	TRBV4-2	TRBJ2-7	14
TGTGCCAGCAGCCAGGACGACGAGCAGTACTTC	CASSQDDEQYF	NA	NA	TRBV4-2	TRBJ2-7	11
TGCAGTGCAGACGAGCAGTACTTC	CSADEQYF	NA	NA	TRBV20-1	TRBJ2-7	8
TGTGCCAGCAGCTCCCTCTACGGACGGACCACTGAAGCTTTCTTT	CASSSLYGRTTEAFF	NA	NA	TRBV5-4	TRBJ1-1	15
TGTGCCAGCAGCGGCGGGGAGGGGAGTTATCAGCCCCAGCATTTT	CASSGGEGSYQPQHF	NA	NA	TRBV28	TRBJ1-5	15
TGCGCCAGCAGCCCGAGGACAGGGGCCCGCTACGAGCAGTACTTC	CASSPRTGARYEQYF	few	TRBD1	TRBV5-1	TRBJ2-7	15
TGTGCCAGCAGCTTAACCCCGAACACAGATACGCAGTATTTT	CASSLTPNTDTQYF	few	NA	TRBV7-3	TRBJ2-3	14
TGTGCCAGCAGCCCAGCCCCGGGACTAGCGGGATCAAACATTCAGTACTTC	CASSPAPGLAGSNIQYF	few	TRBD2	TRBV7-2	TRBJ2-4	17